The clone carrying this T cell receptor beta chain was seen more than once but under ten times. Germline V CDR1 and CDR2: LNHNV, YYDKDF (reference sequence). Trimming took 0 bases from V and 6 from J, leaving 18 bases between them. The CDR3 has 17 residues. This entry is derived from a study of T-cell reconstitution after alpha-beta-depleted transplantation in children. The TCRbeta library incorporated unique molecular identifiers. TCRdb analysed the PCR reads with MiXCR anew, one entry per CDR3 protein. This sample has roughly 590,000 distinct CDR3 sequences; over 15% occur once, and the top ten carry under 1.2%.

This sequence originates from a human donor who donated a stem cell graft to a child with acute myeloid leukemia. The specimen was PBMCs from the stem cell graft donor, collected from the stem cell graft. V gene TRBV15 combines with J gene TRBJ2-1; tentative D call: TRBD1 (6 bases). The CDR3 bases are TGTGCCACCAGCAGAGAAGGGGGTACCCTCTCGGGCAATGAGCAGTTCTTC. Its protein product is CATSREGGTLSGNEQFF. Filled out from reference TRBV15 and TRBJ2-1, the complete variable domain reads DAMVIQNPRYQVTQFGKPVTLSCSQTLNHNVMYWYQQKSSQAPKLLFHYYDKDFNNEADTPDNFQSRRPNTSFCFLDIRSPGLGDTAMYLCATSREGGTLSGNEQFFGPGTRLTVL.